The clone carrying this TCR beta chain was seen once. With random hexamers, reverse transcription was performed on about 0.45 to 1 ug of RNA. Each CDR3 protein gets one entry after TCRdb re-called the immunoSEQ multiplex PCR reads with MiXCR. The table records around 270,000 distinct CDR3 sequences, 65% to 90% of them present only once. The data were taken from a study of CD8 T cells in Susac syndrome. V lost 3 bases and J 5 bases, leaving 13 bases between the germline ends. The CDR3 length is 13 residues. Germline lookup yields CDR1 SQVTM and CDR2 ANQGSEA. Sequencing was performed on CD8+ T cells from PBMCs. The chain is built from TRBV29-1 and TRBJ1-1; no clear D gene. The source is a human donor with multiple sclerosis. The CDR3 loop reads CSVDSGPQTEAFF. In DNA form, the CDR3 reads TGCAGCGTTGATAGTGGGCCGCAGACTGAAGCTTTCTTT.